This is a list of T cell receptor beta chains from one sample in a study of blood T cell repertoires in COVID-19. Clones were sequenced by immunoSEQ multiplex PCR, and TCRdb holds only the in-frame ones, with some missing. The table includes 200,000 to 250,000 clones, around 83% detected once. The sample was peripheral blood. The receptor source for this set is a woman between 65 and 79 years old with COVID-19, enrolled during active disease. The conserved cysteine and the conserved F or W are not part of the CDR3 here. The order of the fields is CDR3 protein, D gene, V gene, J gene. The D gene is left open where the match is weak.

ASLGALGRMVYEQY	.	TRBV28	TRBJ2-7
ASSSLAASNTGELF	TRBD2	TRBV5-1	TRBJ2-2
ASSPQGAQEQY	TRBD1	TRBV18	TRBJ2-7
ASSQKEGWRRVTDTQY	.	TRBV11-2	TRBJ2-3
ASTPDRGLAGELF	TRBD1	TRBV2	TRBJ2-2
ASWGGRGETQY	.	TRBV19	TRBJ2-5
AISEPGGSNTGELF	TRBD1	TRBV10-3	TRBJ2-2
ASSYSTAGTTEAF	.	TRBV6-5	TRBJ1-1
ASSLGQNTGELF	.	TRBV11-1	TRBJ2-2
ASSSTGASEKLF	TRBD1	TRBV5-4	TRBJ1-4
ASSLTEKLF	.	TRBV11-2	TRBJ1-4
ASSLGVDQPQH	.	TRBV5-1	TRBJ1-5
ATSRDGAGRN	.	TRBV15	TRBJ2-4
ATGLADTQY	.	TRBV24-1	TRBJ2-3
ASSSYRGYHTEAF	TRBD1	TRBV28	TRBJ1-1
ATSVSRGHPDTQY	TRBD1	TRBV24-1	TRBJ2-3
ATSDLAGSVTGELF	TRBD2	TRBV24-1	TRBJ2-2
ASSGGTSGHSYEQY	TRBD2	TRBV5-1	TRBJ2-7
ASSWRLAGGEQY	TRBD2	TRBV5-1	TRBJ2-7
AISGGLSNTEAF	.	TRBV10-3	TRBJ1-1
ASSQRGAGELF	.	TRBV7-9	TRBJ2-2
ATWETSGNTIY	.	TRBV6-5	TRBJ1-3
ASTWGGEAF	.	TRBV12-3/TRBV12-4	TRBJ1-1
ASSPLRGRMNTEAF	.	TRBV18	TRBJ1-1
ASREGRTILTTGELF	.	TRBV2	TRBJ2-2
ASSITSEQY	.	TRBV6-6	TRBJ2-7
AIRLKREQYNEQF	TRBD2	TRBV10-3	TRBJ2-1
ASSEGGASGKTNTQY	TRBD2	TRBV25-1	TRBJ2-3
AIRKRTEAF	.	TRBV10-3	TRBJ1-1
ASSIAASGSSYNEQF	TRBD2	TRBV19	TRBJ2-1
ATSDRHNEQF	.	TRBV24-1	TRBJ2-1
ASSRTSSRTDTQY	TRBD2	TRBV7-3	TRBJ2-3
ASSPGRAGNTIY	.	TRBV18	TRBJ1-3
ASSIGGYTGELF	.	TRBV19	TRBJ2-2
ASIEGSYNEQF	.	TRBV7-2	TRBJ2-1
ASSQGRGPNQPQH	.	TRBV7-9	TRBJ1-5
ASRVGGFGNQPQH	.	TRBV28	TRBJ1-5
ASSYGGLANNEQF	TRBD2	TRBV6-2/TRBV6-3	TRBJ2-1
ASSLGRGPYEQY	TRBD1	TRBV7-9	TRBJ2-7
SVTSGSKEQY	TRBD2	TRBV29-1	TRBJ2-7
ASSLGAGTNNQPQH	.	TRBV7-6	TRBJ1-5
ASSRDSNTEAF	.	TRBV7-2	TRBJ1-1
ASSITVGQGAQETQY	TRBD1	TRBV19	TRBJ2-5
ASSIGTGNTEAF	TRBD1	TRBV3-1/TRBV3-2	TRBJ1-1
ASSQGQGVAQY	TRBD1	TRBV14	TRBJ2-4
ASSLFRRPNTGELF	.	TRBV7-2	TRBJ2-2
ASSISPDIAYEQY	.	TRBV19	TRBJ2-7
ASSPGTEVYGYT	TRBD1	TRBV7-3	TRBJ1-2
ASTPRLAAQVAQY	TRBD2	TRBV6-2/TRBV6-3	TRBJ2-3
ASSQGWTGDVGGSNQPQH	TRBD1	TRBV14	TRBJ1-5
ASRRQGTGNQPQH	TRBD1	TRBV6-5	TRBJ1-5
ASSLRREVSEQY	TRBD2	TRBV7-8	TRBJ2-7